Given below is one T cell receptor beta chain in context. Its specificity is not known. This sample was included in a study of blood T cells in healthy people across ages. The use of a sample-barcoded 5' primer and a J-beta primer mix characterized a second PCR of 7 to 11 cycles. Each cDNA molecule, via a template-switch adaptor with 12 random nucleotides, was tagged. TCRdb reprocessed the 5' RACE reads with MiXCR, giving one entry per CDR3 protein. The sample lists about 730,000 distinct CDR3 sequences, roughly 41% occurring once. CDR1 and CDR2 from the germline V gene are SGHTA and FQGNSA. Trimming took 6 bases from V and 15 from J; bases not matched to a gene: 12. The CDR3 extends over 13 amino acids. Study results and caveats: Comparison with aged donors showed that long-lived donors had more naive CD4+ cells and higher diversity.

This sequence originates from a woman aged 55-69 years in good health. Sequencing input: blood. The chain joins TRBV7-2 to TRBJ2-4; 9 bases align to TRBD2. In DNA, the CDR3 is TGTGCCAGCAGTTTGGGACTAGCAAGCGAGCGGTACTTC. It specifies CASSLGLASERYF.